This T cell receptor (beta chain) appears in the sequencing data of a study of T cells in Graves' hyperthyroidism and ophthalmopathy. Template material for amplifying TCR beta CDR3 regions consisted of RNA transcripts. The TCR CDR3 first-round RT-PCR relied on the HTBI primer set. MiXCR, run by TCRdb on the multiplex PCR reads, gives a single entry per CDR3 protein. This sample has 37,000 or so distinct CDR3 sequences; roughly half occur once, and the top ten carry roughly 15%. Diagnostic decisions used clinical symptoms, serum thyroxine and TRAb, thyroid ultrasound and orbital computed tomography. The CDR3 extends over 15 amino acids. Trimming took off 0 bases at V and 5 bases at J, with 13 bases between the two ends. CDR1 is SNHLY, CDR2 FYNNEI, per germline.

The gene calls are TRBV2 and TRBJ1-1, with D uncertain. Source material: blood. The clonotype was recovered from a man aged 40-49 years with Graves' ophthalmopathy. In nucleotides, the CDR3 is TGTGCCAGCAGTGAAGCCAGGAATCTGGGAACTGAAGCTTTCTTT. It yields the protein CASSEARNLGTEAFF.